The sequence of this T cell receptor (beta chain) was determined in a study of cytomegalovirus exposure and HLA in healthy donors (dated by TCRdb to 2017 to 2019). Regarding the research as a whole: The 550 to 750 repertoires of the first cohort and the roughly 120 validation repertoires were produced on the same platform, according to a later analysis. The study aimed to test whether signatures of past pathogen exposure could be identified by cataloging public T cell receptors. Besides the first cohort of around 670 subjects, a separate validation cohort made up of over 100 different subjects was used. High-throughput TCR immunosequencing, statistical association of individual TCRs with disease status, and machine learning were combined to predict cytomegalovirus infection status. General study outcomes and caveats: In the study, some 160 TCR beta chains were listed as associated with cytomegalovirus. Of the cluster scores, roughly 93% were above 0 in a later analysis, which found that TCRs clustered in the first cohort also tended to co-occur in the roughly 130 validation repertoires. It was suggested by the authors that the approach could potentially be generalized to other disease states and immunological phenotypes. Most TCR sequences were seen in very few donors, while some public TCRs were found in many individuals. In both the original and validation cohorts, the classifier was reported to diagnose cytomegalovirus status with high specificity and sensitivity. All 120 or so repertoires were used to score co-occurrence in the validation cohort in a later analysis, because that analysis had no HLA typing for the cohort. Three of the identified cytomegalovirus-associated TCR beta chains were confirmed in vitro to be specific for cytomegalovirus antigens.

The CDR1 and CDR2 encoded by the germline V gene are SQVTM and ANQGSEA. CDR3 length: 14 amino acids, cysteine to phenylalanine. Just CDR3 DNA is preserved here, 42 bases in frame from base 1. V loses 7 bases at its end and J loses 1 base; junction bases beyond the gene matches: 4. Receptors were amplified or captured by the immunoSEQ multiplex PCR assay. The published analysis was carried out like this. A statistical classification framework was built for diagnosing cytomegalovirus status from the catalog of TCR beta chain sequences. TCRdb obtained this table from immuneACCESS and retained in-frame rearrangements with V and J assigned. These tables miss some clones; where compared with another copy, unresolved V genes account for less than half of the shortfall, and the remainder is unexplained. The DNA was the basis for D and trimming; V, J and clone size are from that table. A total of 150,000 to 200,000 clones appear in this sample, about four fifths of them only once. The ten top clones hold 6% to 9% of the sample.

The donors were included in the validation cohort of 100 to 150 subjects, a group kept apart from the roughly 670-subject first cohort. Points on this clone: Its target antigen remains unknown. Qualities for individual bases were not recorded, and no much larger clone is one base off.

This receptor was obtained from a man aged 18 to 35 in good health and CMV-seropositive. The rearrangement joined TRBV29-1 to TRBJ2-3; a stretch of 11 junction bases matches TRBD2. Sequencing input: PBMCs. The CDR3 region reads CSGLTSGGTDTQYF. The DNA sequence is as follows: TGCAGCGGCCTGACTAGCGGGGGCACAGATACGCAGTATTTT.